This entry lists 32 T cell receptor beta chains sequenced from one sample in a study of cytomegalovirus exposure and HLA in healthy donors. The primer mix had 60 Vbeta and 13 Jbeta primers. The repertoire was sequenced with immunoSEQ multiplex PCR; TCRdb's copy has only in-frame clones and lacks some. The sample has around 150,000 clones, over 60% seen once. Specimen: PBMCs. These receptor sequences come from a woman aged 25 to 39 in good health and CMV-seropositive.

This sequence joins TRBV25-1 and TRBJ1-1, with D unclear. Between the trimmed V and J ends, which lost 1 base and 5 bases, there was a span of 11 bases. The CDR3 totals 14 residues. Germline V lookup: CDR1 MGHDK, CDR2 SYGVNS. CDR3 coding DNA: TGTGCCAGCAGTGAATCCCCCCCGAGGACTGAAGCTTTCTTT. Amino acid sequence: CASSESPPRTEAFF.

The table lists this clone with a few counts. This chain joins TRBV5-6 and TRBJ2-7; D is undetermined. Trimming removed 2 bases at V and 3 bases at J, with 9 bases between. This CDR3 has 13 residues. CDR1 and CDR2 (germline): SGHDT, YYEEEE. The CDR3 here is CASSFDNHYEQYF. Here the CDR3 DNA reads TGTGCCAGCAGCTTCGACAATCACTACGAGCAGTACTTC.

The chain links TRBV6-5 to TRBJ1-2; D is possibly TRBD1 (6 bases). CDR3 length equals 14 residues. Germline V gene lookup returns CDR1 MNHEY and CDR2 SVGAGI. The V end was cut by 7 bases, the J end by 0 bases, with 12 bases between. The CDR3 DNA is TGTGCCAGCAACCCGGGACATCCTAACTATGGCTACACCTTC. Amino acid sequence: CASNPGHPNYGYTF.

J is TRBJ1-1 and V is TRBV18; 8 bases map to TRBD1. The CDR3 totals 14 residues. V shed 5 bases and J 4 bases; nucleotides not matched to a gene: 6. Looked up from germline, CDR1 is KGHSH and CDR2 is LQKENI. CDR3 sequence (DNA): TGTGCCAGCTCATCAGGACAGGGAGGCACTGAAGCTTTCTTT. Translated: CASSSGQGGTEAFF.

This clone occurred a few times. The chain links TRBV11-2 to TRBJ1-5; D is unclear. CDR3 length: 13 amino acids. The V end lost 6 bases, the J end lost 5 bases, and 11 bases lay between the germline ends. The germline V gene encodes CDR1 SGHAT and CDR2 FQNNGV. The CDR3 loop reads CASSIENDQPQHF. The CDR3 DNA reads as TGTGCCAGCAGTATAGAGAACGATCAGCCCCAGCATTTT.

J is TRBJ1-5 and V is TRBV7-8, with a tentative D call TRBD1 (6 bases). The V and J ends lost 6 bases and 4 bases respectively, with 19 bases between them. From germline, CDR1 is SGHVS and CDR2 FQNEAQ. The CDR3 is 16 amino acids. For the CDR3, the DNA is TGTGCCAGCAGTCTGGGGATGTGGGGGCTGAATCAGCCCCAGCATTTT. It specifies CASSLGMWGLNQPQHF.

This chain connects TRBV18 to TRBJ1-4; possibly TRBD1 for D (5 bases). Germline CDR1 reads KGHSH; CDR2 reads LQKENI. Trimming pared 2 bases from V and 7 bases from J, leaving 17 bases between. CDR3 length equals 16 residues. CDR3 DNA: TGTGCCAGCTCACCATCAGTGGTCGGGGGGTCTGAAAAACTGTTTTTT. It translates to CASSPSVVGGSEKLFF.

The chain has TRBV6-4 and TRBJ2-1, with TRBD2 matching 12 bases. J gave up 6 bases and V 4 bases, and 4 bases lay outside the gene matches. There are 15 residues in the CDR3. CDR1 MRHNA and CDR2 SNTAGT come from the germline V gene. The CDR3 nucleotides read TGTGCCAGCAGTGCCTCTAGCGGGGGGGGCAATGAGCAGTTCTTC. Translation gives CASSASSGGGNEQFF.

The chain has TRBV15 and TRBJ1-1, with a weak D call TRBD1 (6 bases). Germline CDR1 and CDR2: LNHNV and YYDKDF (reference sequence). Deletions cut 1 base from V and 11 bases from J, with 14 bases between. The CDR3 runs to 13 residues. CDR3 sequence reads: CATSRARGQDAFF. CDR3 DNA sequence: TGTGCCACCAGCAGAGCCAGGGGCCAGGATGCTTTCTTT. Full variable domain (outside the CDR3, taken from reference TRBV15 and TRBJ1-1): DAMVIQNPRYQVTQFGKPVTLSCSQTLNHNVMYWYQQKSSQAPKLLFHYYDKDFNNEADTPDNFQSRRPNTSFCFLDIRSPGLGDTAMYLCATSRARGQDAFFGQGTRLTVV.

This clone was found a few times. V usage is TRBV6-5 and J usage is TRBJ2-5, with 7 bases that match TRBD2. In germline, CDR1 is MNHEY, CDR2 SVGAGI. This CDR3 contains 12 residues. V shed 8 bases, J shed 5 bases, and the junction held 5 bases outside the gene matches. The CDR3 DNA reads as TGTGCCAGCTCGACCGGGGGGGAGACCCAGTACTTC. Protein product: CASSTGGETQYF.

This rearrangement joins TRBV4-1 to TRBJ1-2; 10 bases line up with TRBD1. The CDR3 loop spans 13 amino acids. The V segment lost 4 bases and the J segment 8 bases; nucleotides outside the gene matches: 4. The V gene's germline CDR1 is MGHRA and CDR2 YSYEKL. CDR3 in amino acids: CASSPRTGGGYTF. CDR3 sequence (DNA): TGCGCCAGCAGCCCCCGGACAGGGGGAGGCTACACCTTC.

This sequence joins TRBV5-1 and TRBJ2-5, with D maybe TRBD2 (5 bases). CDR1 and CDR2 (germline): SGHRS, YFSETQ. V lost 2 bases and J lost 5, with 13 bases in between. This CDR3 region has 14 residues. In DNA form, the CDR3 reads TGCGCCAGCAGCTTAATAGGGAGTCAGGAGACCCAGTACTTC. The encoded protein is CASSLIGSQETQYF.

The rearrangement links TRBV6-5 to TRBJ1-2; the D is unclear. This CDR3 has 15 amino acids. Germline lookup yields CDR1 MNHEY and CDR2 SVGAGI. V was cut by 0 bases and J by 4 bases, with 12 bases left in between. The DNA for the CDR3 is TGTGCCAGCAGTTACTCCGGGTTTGACGGCTATGGCTACACCTTC. This gives the protein CASSYSGFDGYGYTF.

V usage is TRBV7-9 and J usage is TRBJ2-3, with 7 nucleotides matching TRBD2. The CDR3 contains 16 residues. CDR1 and CDR2 from the germline V gene are SEHNR and FQNEAQ (reference sequence). V shed 3 bases and J 2 bases; nucleotides not matched to a gene: 8. This CDR3 reads CASSLGVAGATDTQYF. In DNA, the CDR3 is TGTGCCAGCAGCTTGGGGGTAGCGGGTGCCACAGATACGCAGTATTTT.

J is TRBJ1-3 and V is TRBV7-9; TRBD1 matches at 9 bases. CDR1 and CDR2 (germline): SEHNR, FQNEAQ (reference sequence). V lost 4 bases to trimming and J lost 4 bases; unmatched junction nucleotides: 5. This CDR3 contains 15 residues. The CDR3 sequence is CASSSRTGAGNTIYF. The CDR3 DNA reads TGTGCCAGCAGCTCGAGGACAGGGGCGGGAAACACCATATATTTT.

Details on this clone: A read error may produce the germline difference seen at one junction end. The chain combines TRBV6-1 with TRBJ2-1, with D hard to call. CDR1 is MNHNS and CDR2 is SASEGT in the germline V gene. The CDR3 spans 14 residues. The CDR3 DNA sequence: TGTGCCAGCAGTGAAGGGAGCGCTTACAATGGGCAGTTCTTC. Translated: CASSEGSAYNGQFF.

The chain employs TRBV5-1 and TRBJ1-2; weak D call: TRBD1 (5 bases). This CDR3 contains 14 residues. V lost 5 bases, J lost 3 bases, and 14 bases lay in between. Germline-derived CDR1 and CDR2 are SGHRS and YFSETQ. DNA for the CDR3: TGCGCCAGCAGTGTGGGGTTAGGGGACTATGGCTACACCTTC. It specifies CASSVGLGDYGYTF.

This clone occurred a few times. J is TRBJ1-2 and V is TRBV4-2; perhaps TRBD1 as D (5 bases). The CDR3 is made up of 13 amino acids. Germline loops: CDR1 LGHNA, CDR2 YNFKEQ. V was clipped by 0 bases and J by 7 bases, with 9 bases between them. CDR3 region: CASSQEPGGGYTF. The CDR3 coding sequence is TGTGCCAGCAGCCAAGAGCCGGGGGGTGGCTACACCTTC.

This clone occurred a few times. This rearrangement joins TRBV13 to TRBJ1-1; perhaps TRBD1 as D (6 bases). V was pared by 5 bases and J by 3 bases, with 22 bases between. CDR3 length equals 17 residues. Germline V lookup: CDR1 PRHDT, CDR2 FYEKMQ (reference sequence). In DNA, the CDR3 is TGTGCCAGCAGCCAAACCGCGATGGGACACCTGGACACTGAAGCTTTCTTT. Its protein product is CASSQTAMGHLDTEAFF.

This chain links TRBV5-4 with TRBJ2-5; 7 positions match TRBD1. The tail of the sequence fits TRBJ2-7 better, so the J call may be wrong. CDR1 is SGHNT and CDR2 is YYREEE in the germline V gene (reference sequence). This CDR3 comprises 15 residues. The CDR3 DNA sequence: TGTGCCAGCAGCTTGAGCGGACAGGTACTCCACGAGCAGTACTTC. Translation gives CASSLSGQVLHEQYF.

The CDR3 DNA reads as TGTGCCAGCAGCGCCCGGGACATCAAAGAGGCTGACGATAATTCACCCCTCCACTTT. This gives the protein CASSARDIKEADDNSPLHF. The chain carries TRBV21-1 and TRBJ1-6; the table assigns TRBD1, which was not confirmed against the DNA. TRBV21-1 is a recognized pseudogene. This CDR3 is 19 amino acids long.

This clone was observed once. The gene calls are TRBV5-1 and TRBJ2-5, with 13 bases aligning to TRBD2. Trimming took 0 bases from V and 2 from J; bases not matched to a gene: 4. CDR3 length: 17 residues. CDR1 and CDR2 (germline): SGHRS, YFSETQ. This chain's CDR3 is CASSLALAGGLQETQYF. CDR3 nucleotide sequence: TGCGCCAGCAGCTTGGCACTAGCGGGGGGGCTTCAAGAGACCCAGTACTTC.

The CDR3 region is CASSELIDSRDEQFF. Written as DNA, the CDR3 is TGTGCCAGCAGTGAACTCATCGACAGTCGGGATGAGCAGTTCTTC. This rearrangement joins TRBV6-1 to TRBJ2-1; TRBD1 is a possible D gene (5 bases). The germline V gene has CDR1 MNHNS and CDR2 SASEGT. Trimming cost V 2 bases and J 8 bases, with 16 bases left between them. The CDR3 covers 15 residues.

This clone has just one count. The J gene is TRBJ1-6, the V gene TRBV11-3; tentatively, D is TRBD1 (5 bases). CDR3 length equals 16 residues. CDR1 is SGHNT, CDR2 YENEEA, per germline. V was pared by 4 bases and J by 5 bases, with 15 bases between. The CDR3 protein is CASSSQGSRNNSPLHF. CDR3 nucleotide sequence: TGTGCCAGCAGCTCGCAGGGATCCCGCAATAATTCACCCCTCCACTTT.

This clone appeared a few times. The chain combines TRBV9 with TRBJ1-3, with D uncertain. This CDR3 contains 14 residues. Trimming took off 0 bases at V and 5 bases at J, with 9 bases between the two ends. Germline CDR1 SGDLS, CDR2 YYNGEE. CDR3 in amino acids: CASSVVGERNTIYF. CDR3 nucleotides: TGTGCCAGCAGCGTAGTTGGGGAGAGAAACACCATATATTTT. Based on the CDR3 plus reference TRBV9 and TRBJ1-3, the full variable domain is DSGVTQTPKHLITATGQRVTLRCSPRSGDLSVYWYQQSLDQGLQFLIQYYNGEERAKGNILERFSAQQFPDLHSELNLSSLELGDSALYFCASSVVGERNTIYFGEGSWLTVV.

The chain links TRBV29-1 to TRBJ2-3, with TRBD2 identical over 7 bases. Germline loops: CDR1 SQVTM, CDR2 ANQGSEA. Trimming at V came to 4 bases and at J to 3 bases, leaving 4 bases not matched to a gene. The CDR3 has 13 residues. CDR3 nucleotide sequence: TGCAGCGTTGTCCGGGGAGGGACAGATACGCAGTATTTT. Translation gives CSVVRGGTDTQYF.

The CDR3 nucleotides read TGTGCCAGCAGCGTAGCTTTGGCCAATGAGCAGTTCTTC. Its translation is CASSVALANEQFF. The chain employs TRBV9 and TRBJ2-1, with D hard to call. Germline CDR1 is SGDLS and CDR2 is YYNGEE. The CDR3 covers 13 residues. V was pared by 0 bases and J by 6 bases, with 7 bases between.

This clone was seen more than once but under ten times. This chain links TRBV6-1 with TRBJ1-5; tentative D call: TRBD1 (5 bases). The V and J ends lost 7 bases and 0 bases respectively, with 13 bases between them. This CDR3 is built from 15 residues. CDR1 MNHNS and CDR2 SASEGT come from the germline V gene. The chain's CDR3 is CASTRTPNSNQPQHF. The CDR3 DNA sequence: TGTGCCAGCACACGGACACCCAATAGCAATCAGCCCCAGCATTTT.

CDR3: CASSFRGVPPGKLFF. The CDR3 nucleotides are TGTGCCAGCAGTTTTCGGGGAGTACCACCGGGGAAGCTGTTTTTT. The chain combines TRBV27 with TRBJ2-2, with D possibly matching TRBD2 (5 bases). The CDR3 contains 15 residues. Per the germline V gene, CDR1 is MNHEY and CDR2 is SMNVEV (reference sequence). V was cut by 3 bases and J by 12 bases, with 20 bases left in between.

Only a few counts were recorded for this clone. This chain joins TRBV5-1 and TRBJ2-7, with D unclear. The V gene lost 4 bases and the J gene lost 2 bases, with 7 bases spanning the gap. Per germline, CDR1 SGHRS and CDR2 YFSETQ. The CDR3 runs 12 residues. The CDR3 is CASSMTPYEQYF. The CDR3 coding sequence is TGCGCCAGCAGCATGACACCCTACGAGCAGTACTTC.

The genes are TRBV4-1 and TRBJ2-1, with 12 bases identical to TRBD2. The CDR3 covers 16 residues. Losses at the gene ends were 5 bases for V and 6 bases for J; bases not matched to a gene: 8. Germline V CDR1 and CDR2: MGHRA, YSYEKL. In DNA, the CDR3 is TGCGCCAGCAGCGACCACCCTAGCGGGAGGGGCAATGAGCAGTTCTTC. Translating gives CASSDHPSGRGNEQFF.

The V gene is TRBV27, the J gene TRBJ2-7; 7 bases agree with TRBD1. There are 15 residues in the CDR3. Per the germline V gene, CDR1 is MNHEY and CDR2 is SMNVEV (reference sequence). The V and J ends lost 2 bases and 2 bases, in that order; junction bases with no gene match: 6. The chain's CDR3 is CASSLNLQGTYEQYF. In DNA form, the CDR3 reads TGTGCCAGCAGTTTAAACTTACAGGGGACCTACGAGCAGTACTTC.